A selection of T cell receptor beta chains follows, all from one sample in a study of cytomegalovirus exposure and HLA in healthy donors. Here immunoSEQ multiplex PCR was the method, and the copy in TCRdb shows in-frame clones only, minus some. The listing contains about 130,000 clones. Sample: PBMCs. Source of these receptors: a man in his forties in good health and CMV-seronegative. Each CDR3 is given with its conserved first and last residue. D genes are given only for firm matches.

v_gene	j_gene	d_gene	CDR3nt	CDR3aa
TRBV13	TRBJ2-1	TRBD1	TGTGCCAGCAGCTTGCAGGGGGAGCACAATGAGCAGTTCTTC	CASSLQGEHNEQFF
TRBV6-5	TRBJ1-2	TRBD1	TGTGCCAGCAGTTACCGGGGCAACGCAGGGGGCTATGGCTACACCTTC	CASSYRGNAGGYGYTF
TRBV5-1	TRBJ1-1	-	TGCGCCAGCAGCGGAACAGGCAGCACTGAAGCTTTCTTT	CASSGTGSTEAFF
TRBV2	TRBJ1-2	TRBD1	TGTGCCAGCAGTTGGACAGGCAGCTATGGCTACACCTTC	CASSWTGSYGYTF
TRBV6-4	TRBJ2-6	-	TGTGCCAGCAGTGAACAGGGAGGGGGGGCCAACGTCCTGACTTTC	CASSEQGGGANVLTF
TRBV5-1	TRBJ1-1	TRBD1	TGCGCCAGCAGCTTAGGACAGGGGAGGACTGAAGCTTTCTTT	CASSLGQGRTEAFF
TRBV11-3	TRBJ2-7	-	TGTGCCAGCAGCTTAGATAGAGTTTACGAGCAGTACTTC	CASSLDRVYEQYF
TRBV5-6	TRBJ1-1	TRBD1	TGTGCCAGCAGCCTTTGGACAGGGGGGCCCCCCGAAGCTTTCTTT	CASSLWTGGPPEAFF
TRBV10-1	TRBJ2-2	-	TGCGCCAGCAGTGAAGTGATAGACTCCACCACGGGGGAGCTGTTTTTT	CASSEVIDSTTGELFF
TRBV5-4	TRBJ1-1	-	TGTGCCAGCAGCTTGGTAGGAGTCACTGAAGCTTTCTTT	CASSLVGVTEAFF
TRBV5-6	TRBJ1-5	-	TGTGCCAGCAGCTTGGGGGCAGGGAATCAGCCCCAGCATTTT	CASSLGAGNQPQHF
TRBV9	TRBJ2-1	-	TGTGCCAGCAGGGGCAGGGGAAGGGATGAGCAGTTCTTC	CASRGRGRDEQFF
TRBV9	TRBJ2-7	-	TGTGCCAGCAGCTTAAGATCTAGCCCCAGCTCCTACGAGCAGTACTTC	CASSLRSSPSSYEQYF
TRBV19	TRBJ1-5	TRBD1	TGTGCCAGTAGTCCCCTCCAGACAGGGGGCAATCAGCCCCAGCATTTT	CASSPLQTGGNQPQHF
TRBV7-2	TRBJ2-1	TRBD2	TGTGCCAGCAGCCTACTGACTAGCGGGAGTTTAAAGCAGTTCTTC	CASSLLTSGSLKQFF
TRBV6-5	TRBJ2-1	-	TGTGCCAGCAGTTACTCCCCACTACTAGAGGGGGATGAGCAGTTCTTC	CASSYSPLLEGDEQFF
TRBV10-3	TRBJ2-1	-	TGTGCCATCAGTGGAACCCAGCGGAGACACAATGAGCAGTTCTTC	CAISGTQRRHNEQFF
TRBV30	TRBJ2-5	TRBD2	TGTGCCTGGAGTCCGGGACTAGCGCGAGAGACCCAGTACTTC	CAWSPGLARETQYF
TRBV29-1	TRBJ1-2	-	TGCAGCGTTGAAGAGTTGGGAGGGCATGGCTACACCTTC	CSVEELGGHGYTF
TRBV5-1	TRBJ1-5	TRBD1	TGCGCCAGCAGCTACAGGGGGACGCAGCCCCAGCATTTT	CASSYRGTQPQHF
TRBV15	TRBJ1-1	-	TGTGCCACCGAGAGGCAGGGACAGAACACTGAAGCTTTCTTT	CATERQGQNTEAFF
TRBV2	TRBJ2-6	-	TGTGCCAGCAGTCCTTCTGGGGCCAACGTCCTGACTTTC	CASSPSGANVLTF
TRBV7-9	TRBJ2-2	-	TGTGCCAGCAGCTCCGACACTAACACCGGGGAGCTGTTTTTT	CASSSDTNTGELFF
TRBV4-1	TRBJ1-5	-	TGCGCCAGCAGCCGATCGGGACTCTCTAGGGATCAGCCCCAGCATTTT	CASSRSGLSRDQPQHF
TRBV27	TRBJ2-1	TRBD2	TGTGCCAGCAGTTTTCGTAGCGGGAGGGCCGAGACCTACAATGAGCAGTTCTTC	CASSFRSGRAETYNEQFF
TRBV7-2	TRBJ2-2	-	TGTGCCAGCAGCTCATGGGTGGGCCCAGCCGGGGAGCTGTTTTTT	CASSSWVGPAGELFF
TRBV18	TRBJ2-3	-	TGTGCCAGCTCCGTAAAGGGGAAGGCGAGAGATACGCAGTATTTT	CASSVKGKARDTQYF
TRBV21-1	TRBJ2-7	-	TGTGCCAGCAGCGCAAGACTAGCGGGAGGGCTTTATACCTACGAGCAGTACTTC	CASSARLAGGLYTYEQYF
TRBV18	TRBJ2-1	TRBD2	TGTGCCAGCTCAGCGGGACTAGCGTACAATGAGCAGTTCTTC	CASSAGLAYNEQFF
TRBV6-1	TRBJ2-7	TRBD1	TGTGCCAGCAACAAAAGGGACAGGGCTCACGAGCAGTACTTC	CASNKRDRAHEQYF
TRBV19	TRBJ2-7	-	TGTGCCAGTAGTATCCCCGGGGTCCCCTCTTACGAGCAGTACTTC	CASSIPGVPSYEQYF
TRBV15	TRBJ1-5	-	TGTGCCACCAGCAGAGTCCGGGAGGGCAATCAGCCCCAGCATTTT	CATSRVREGNQPQHF
TRBV2	TRBJ2-7	TRBD1	TGTGCCAGCAGTTCCACAGGGGGCAACTCCTACGAGCAGTACTTC	CASSSTGGNSYEQYF
TRBV9	TRBJ2-1	TRBD2	TGTGCCAGCAGCGTAAGCGGGAGCAGGGGTGAGCAGTTCTTC	CASSVSGSRGEQFF
TRBV23-1	TRBJ2-3	-	TGCGCCAGCGCTACTGAGGGGGACCCAGATACGCAGTATTTT	CASATEGDPDTQYF
TRBV7-8	TRBJ1-5	TRBD1	TGTGCCAGCAGCTTAGCCAGGGGGCTAGGACAGCCCCAGCATTTT	CASSLARGLGQPQHF
TRBV10-3	TRBJ2-5	TRBD2	TGTGCCATCAGTGAGGGACTAGCGGGAGGTCAGGAGACCCAGTACTTC	CAISEGLAGGQETQYF
TRBV7-8	TRBJ2-7	TRBD2	TGTGCCAGCAGCACCTCCGGGACTAGCCTCTACGAGCAGTACTTC	CASSTSGTSLYEQYF
TRBV13	TRBJ2-7	-	TGTGCCAGCAGCGAGGGACTGCGATTGGGCGAGCAGTACTTC	CASSEGLRLGEQYF